The 29 T cell receptor beta chains below come from one sample, sequenced in a study of cytomegalovirus exposure and HLA in healthy donors. PCR employed 60 Vbeta and 13 Jbeta primers. TCRdb's table, derived via immunoSEQ multiplex PCR, lists solely in-frame clones and lacks some. The sample has about 82,000 clones, roughly 80% seen once. What was sequenced was PBMCs. These TCRs come from a man aged 45-65 years in good health and CMV-seronegative.

The gene calls are TRBV5-4 and TRBJ2-5; 7 bases are a match to TRBD2. The CDR3 covers 15 residues. Germline loops: CDR1 SGHNT, CDR2 YYREEE (reference sequence). V was clipped by 1 base and J by 2 bases; unmatched bases: 5. This chain's CDR3 is CASSLRLAAQETQYF. CDR3 sequence (DNA): TGTGCCAGCAGCTTGCGGCTAGCGGCACAAGAGACCCAGTACTTC.

This clone showed up just once. This chain links TRBV4-2 with TRBJ2-7; D is ambiguous. Germline CDR1 LGHNA, CDR2 YNFKEQ. V lost 1 base and J lost 4, with 11 bases in between. CDR3 length: 14 residues. This CDR3 reads CASSQVGILYEQYF. The CDR3 DNA follows: TGTGCCAGCAGCCAAGTGGGCATCCTTTACGAGCAGTACTTC.

The chain is built from TRBV19 and TRBJ2-3; D not resolved. V was shortened by 3 bases and J by 9 bases, with 10 bases between the two germline ends. The CDR3 spans 12 residues. Germline V lookup: CDR1 LNHDA, CDR2 SQIVND (reference sequence). This chain's CDR3 is CASSIPGLTQYF. Here the CDR3 DNA reads TGTGCCAGTAGTATTCCGGGTCTGACGCAGTATTTT. Using reference TRBV19 and TRBJ2-3 for the parts outside the CDR3, the full variable domain is DGGITQSPKYLFRKEGQNVTLSCEQNLNHDAMYWYRQDPGQGLRLIYYSQIVNDFQKGDIAEGYSVSREKKESFPLTVTSAQKNPTAFYLCASSIPGLTQYFGPGTRLTVL.

CDR3 sequence: CASSPRGPPASTDTQYF. The CDR3 DNA sequence: TGTGCCAGCTCACCACGAGGTCCGCCGGCTAGCACAGATACGCAGTATTTT. The V and J genes are TRBV18 and TRBJ2-3; no clear D. Germline values: CDR1 KGHSH, CDR2 LQKENI. The CDR3 loop spans 17 amino acids. Trimming took 1 base from V and 0 from J, leaving 14 bases between them.

V usage is TRBV7-9 and J usage is TRBJ2-7, with a tentative D call TRBD2 (6 bases). The CDR3 has 17 residues. The ends were cut back, 4 bases at V and 3 bases at J, with 22 bases in the middle. Germline loops: CDR1 SEHNR, CDR2 FQNEAQ (reference sequence). CDR3: CASSSRSREFGIYEQYF. The CDR3 bases are TGTGCCAGCAGCTCCCGGAGTCGGGAGTTCGGTATCTACGAGCAGTACTTC.

The genes are TRBV4-1 and TRBJ1-2; 9 bases are shared with TRBD1. Germline CDR1 and CDR2: MGHRA and YSYEKL. V lost 4 bases and J lost 3; bases outside the gene matches: 6. The CDR3 is made up of 15 amino acids. For the CDR3, the DNA is TGCGCCAGCAGCCCGAGACAGGGGGTGGACTATGGCTACACCTTC. Translated, it gives CASSPRQGVDYGYTF.

This rearrangement joins TRBV28 to TRBJ1-2; tentative D call: TRBD1 (6 bases). The CDR3 is made up of 13 amino acids. CDR1 and CDR2 from the germline V gene are MDHEN and SYDVKM. V lost 7 bases, J lost 8 bases, and 17 bases lay in between. CDR3 amino acids: CASNPGQPGGYTF. The DNA of the CDR3 is TGTGCCAGCAATCCCGGACAGCCTGGGGGCTACACCTTC.

V usage is TRBV10-3 and J usage is TRBJ2-5, with 7 bases that match TRBD1. The J call is doubtful: the DNA matches TRBJ2-7 better. Germline V gene data show CDR1 as ENHRY and CDR2 as SYGVKD. The CDR3 covers 14 residues. The CDR3 region has the DNA TGTGCCATCAGTGACGGTCAGGGGGCCTACGAGCAGTACTTC. Its translation: CAISDGQGAYEQYF.

The chain recombines TRBV9 with TRBJ2-3; D ambiguous. The germline CDR1 and CDR2 sequences are SGDLS and YYNGEE. The CDR3 has 15 residues. V was cut by 4 bases and J by 0 bases, with 12 bases left in between. The CDR3 here is CASSRDWISTDTQYF. CDR3 DNA sequence: TGTGCCAGCAGCCGAGACTGGATTAGCACAGATACGCAGTATTTT.

This chain connects TRBV5-4 to TRBJ1-4; D gene uncertain. The germline V gene has CDR1 SGHNT and CDR2 YYREEE (reference sequence). V gave up 4 bases and J gave up 5 bases, with 6 bases separating them. This CDR3 comprises 12 residues. This chain's CDR3 is CASSVKNEKLFF. The CDR3 nucleotides are TGTGCCAGCAGCGTAAAAAATGAAAAACTGTTTTTT.

The J gene is TRBJ1-1, the V gene TRBV18, with D tentatively TRBD1 (5 bases). The CDR3 consists of 14 residues. V was cut by 3 bases and J by 5 bases, with 13 bases left in between. Germline V lookup: CDR1 KGHSH, CDR2 LQKENI. The CDR3 nucleotides read TGTGCCAGCTCACCCACAACGGGGGTTACTGAAGCTTTCTTT. Its protein is CASSPTTGVTEAFF.

The chain joins TRBV10-3 to TRBJ1-1, with a possible D match to TRBD1 (6 bases). Between the trimmed V and J ends, which lost 10 bases and 1 base, there was a span of 13 bases. Per germline, CDR1 ENHRY and CDR2 SYGVKD. The CDR3 spans 13 residues. The CDR3 spells CATSPQGNTEAFF. The CDR3 region has the DNA TGTGCCACCTCTCCACAGGGGAACACTGAAGCTTTCTTT.

V and J are TRBV10-3 and TRBJ2-1; tentative D call: TRBD2 (5 bases). The V and J ends lost 0 bases and 5 bases respectively, with 11 bases between them. Per the germline V gene, CDR1 is ENHRY and CDR2 is SYGVKD. The CDR3 sequence is 15 residues long. The CDR3, as DNA: TGTGCCATCAGTGAGTCGGCGTCGGGGAACAATGAGCAGTTCTTC. Protein sequence: CAISESASGNNEQFF.

The chain combines TRBV5-6 with TRBJ2-1; TRBD2 agrees at 12 bases. Germline CDR1 SGHDT, CDR2 YYEEEE. The ends lost 4 bases at V and 0 bases at J; junction bases unmatched: 5. The CDR3 spans 17 residues. The CDR3 loop is CASSPGTSGFSYNEQFF. CDR3 sequence (DNA): TGTGCCAGCAGCCCTGGGACTAGCGGGTTCTCCTACAATGAGCAGTTCTTC.

The chain has TRBV5-1 and TRBJ2-5; TRBD1 might be the D (6 bases). V shed 1 base and J shed 5 bases, with 12 bases lying between them. Looked up from germline, CDR1 is SGHRS and CDR2 is YFSETQ. This CDR3 contains 14 residues. The CDR3 sequence is CASSLMGARETQYF. The CDR3 nucleotides are TGCGCCAGCAGCTTGATGGGGGCCCGGGAGACCCAGTACTTC.

The V gene is TRBV5-1, the J gene TRBJ2-3, with TRBD2 matching 13 bases. The CDR3 covers 18 residues. CDR1 and CDR2 (germline): SGHRS, YFSETQ. Trimming at V came to 2 bases and at J to 4 bases, leaving 10 bases not matched to a gene. CDR3 amino acids: CASSFIRLAGGGADTQYF. The CDR3 DNA follows: TGCGCCAGCAGCTTTATTCGACTAGCGGGGGGAGGGGCAGATACGCAGTATTTT.

The chain joins TRBV6-1 to TRBJ1-2; 9 nucleotides line up with TRBD1. CDR3 size: 15 residues. V lost 1 base to trimming and J lost 3 bases; unmatched junction nucleotides: 3. Germline V gene lookup returns CDR1 MNHNS and CDR2 SASEGT. The chain's CDR3 is CASSEGTGGHYGYTF. The CDR3 DNA follows: TGTGCCAGCAGTGAAGGCACAGGGGGCCACTATGGCTACACCTTC.

This clone was seen a few times. CDR3 in DNA: TGTGCCATTTCGACCCAGGGTGGTAATTCACCCCTCCACTTT. This encodes CAISTQGGNSPLHF. The chain combines TRBV6-6 with TRBJ1-6; D may be TRBD1 (5 bases). The germline gives CDR1 MNHNY, CDR2 SVGAGI (reference sequence). Trimming removed 10 bases at V and 6 bases at J, with 16 bases between. The CDR3 has 14 residues.

V and J are TRBV4-1 and TRBJ2-3; 7 nucleotides agree with TRBD2. The V segment lost 0 bases and the J segment 2 bases; nucleotides outside the gene matches: 8. Per the germline V gene, CDR1 is MGHRA and CDR2 is YSYEKL. The CDR3 is 17 residues long. As DNA, the CDR3 is TGCGCCAGCAGCCAAGATTGGGGGACTACCCCCACAGATACGCAGTATTTT. Protein: CASSQDWGTTPTDTQYF.

The chain employs TRBV5-1 and TRBJ2-5, with 8 positions matching TRBD1. Germline CDR1 and CDR2: SGHRS and YFSETQ. Trimming at V came to 0 bases and at J to 3 bases, leaving 1 base not matched to a gene. The CDR3 contains 14 residues. CDR3 sequence: CASSLGGQEETQYF. The CDR3 nucleotides read TGCGCCAGCAGCTTGGGGGGACAGGAAGAGACCCAGTACTTC.

This clone appeared a few times. V is TRBV4-1 and J is TRBJ1-6; TRBD1 matches 7 bases. This CDR3 is 14 amino acids long. Trimming removed 8 bases from V and 9 bases from J; junction bases left unmatched: 10. Germline CDR1 is MGHRA and CDR2 is YSYEKL. CDR3 loop: CASRPGTESSPLHF. DNA of the CDR3: TGCGCCAGCCGACCGGGGACAGAGAGTTCACCCCTCCACTTT.

The genes are TRBV7-8 and TRBJ1-5; 9 bases are shared with TRBD1. The CDR3 runs 19 residues. CDR1 SGHVS and CDR2 FQNEAQ come from the germline V gene. Germline trimming cut 4 bases from V and 1 base from J; bases unmatched to any gene: 14. CDR3 coding DNA: TGTGCCAGCAGCTCTCCCTTTGGACAGGGGATAGGGAGCAATCAGCCCCAGCATTTT. Protein: CASSSPFGQGIGSNQPQHF. Supplemented by reference TRBV7-8 and TRBJ1-5, the full variable domain reads GAGVSQSPRYKVAKRGQDVALRCDPISGHVSLFWYQQALGQGPEFLTYFQNEAQLDKSGLPSDRFFAERPEGSVSTLKIQRTQQEDSAVYLCASSSPFGQGIGSNQPQHFGDGTRLSIL.

V gene TRBV11-3 combines with J gene TRBJ2-7; D perhaps matches TRBD2 (6 bases). This CDR3 has 15 amino acids. V was shortened by 5 bases and J by 6 bases, with 20 bases between the two germline ends. Looked up from germline, CDR1 is SGHNT and CDR2 is YENEEA. The CDR3: CASSPGGGAPPEQYF. As DNA, the CDR3 is TGTGCCAGCAGCCCCGGTGGAGGGGCTCCACCCGAGCAGTACTTC.

The V gene is TRBV19, the J gene TRBJ1-5; TRBD1 matches 7 bases. V lost 3 bases, J lost 1 base, and 9 bases stayed unmatched. Germline V lookup: CDR1 LNHDA, CDR2 SQIVND (reference sequence). The CDR3 is made up of 17 amino acids. Here the CDR3 reads CASSINPGQISNQPQHF. CDR3 DNA: TGTGCCAGTAGTATCAACCCGGGACAGATCAGCAATCAGCCCCAGCATTTT.

The chain has TRBV7-2 and TRBJ2-1; 10 bases agree with TRBD2. The CDR3 covers 15 residues. V lost 5 bases, J lost 3 bases, and 4 bases stayed unmatched. The germline gives CDR1 SGHTA, CDR2 FQGNSA. The CDR3 DNA follows: TGTGCCAGCAGCACGGGACTAGCGATCTACAATGAGCAGTTCTTC. It yields the protein CASSTGLAIYNEQFF.

The count of this clone is one. V gene TRBV30 combines with J gene TRBJ1-4; D unclear. Trimming removed 0 bases at V and 11 bases at J, with 10 bases between. This CDR3 is 12 amino acids long. The V gene's germline CDR1 is GTSNPN and CDR2 SVGIG (reference sequence). The CDR3 loop reads CAWSVQVDKLFF. The CDR3 nucleotides are TGTGCCTGGAGTGTACAAGTTGATAAACTGTTTTTT.

This clone was recorded a few times. The chain carries TRBV5-4 and TRBJ1-1, with TRBD1 matching over 7 bases. The CDR3 contains 15 residues. The V gene end was trimmed by 2 bases and the J gene end by 0 bases; junction bases not matched to a gene: 4. Germline loops: CDR1 SGHNT, CDR2 YYREEE (reference sequence). The CDR3 loop reads CASSFRTGVNTEAFF. CDR3 nucleotide sequence: TGTGCCAGCAGCTTCCGGACAGGAGTGAACACTGAAGCTTTCTTT.

This chain joins TRBV28 and TRBJ1-1; possibly TRBD1 for D (6 bases). Germline V gene lookup returns CDR1 MDHEN and CDR2 SYDVKM. The length of the CDR3 is 15 residues. With 1 base removed from V and 7 bases from J, the gap between germline ends came to 16 bases. The CDR3 DNA sequence: TGTGCCAGCAGTTTATTCATGTCAGGGGAAAATGAAGCTTTCTTT. This encodes CASSLFMSGENEAFF.

This clone has a single count. V is TRBV5-5 and J is TRBJ2-7, with a tentative D call TRBD1 (6 bases). The V gene lost 5 bases and the J gene lost 2 bases, with 17 bases spanning the gap. The CDR3 is 15 amino acids. Germline CDR1 reads SGHKS; CDR2 reads YYEKEE (reference sequence). The CDR3 DNA is TGTGCCAGCAGTTCCCCAGGGACATCGACCTACGAGCAGTACTTC. It codes for CASSSPGTSTYEQYF.